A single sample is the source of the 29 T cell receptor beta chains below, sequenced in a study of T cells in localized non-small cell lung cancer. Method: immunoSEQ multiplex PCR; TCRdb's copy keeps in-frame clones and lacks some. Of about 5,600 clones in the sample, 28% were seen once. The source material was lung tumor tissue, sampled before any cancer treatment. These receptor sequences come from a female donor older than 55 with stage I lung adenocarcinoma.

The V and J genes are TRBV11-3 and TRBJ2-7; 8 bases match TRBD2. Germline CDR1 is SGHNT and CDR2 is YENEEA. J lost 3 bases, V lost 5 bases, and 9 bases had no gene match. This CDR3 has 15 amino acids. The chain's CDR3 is CASSPSGGTSYEQYF. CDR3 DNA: TGTGCCAGCAGCCCCTCCGGCGGGACTAGCTACGAGCAGTACTTC.

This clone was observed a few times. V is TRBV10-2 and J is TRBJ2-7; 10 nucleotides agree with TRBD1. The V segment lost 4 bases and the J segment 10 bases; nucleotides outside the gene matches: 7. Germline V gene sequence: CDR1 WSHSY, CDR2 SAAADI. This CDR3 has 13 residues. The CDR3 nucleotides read TGCGCCAGCAGTGTCTTGACAGGGGGCGGACAGTACTTC. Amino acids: CASSVLTGGGQYF.

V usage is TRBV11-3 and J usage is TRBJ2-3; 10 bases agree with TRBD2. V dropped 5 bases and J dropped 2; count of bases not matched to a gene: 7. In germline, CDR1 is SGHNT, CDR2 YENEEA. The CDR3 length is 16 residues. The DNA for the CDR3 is TGTGCCAGCAGCCCTAAACTAGCGGGGAACACAGATACGCAGTATTTT. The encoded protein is CASSPKLAGNTDTQYF. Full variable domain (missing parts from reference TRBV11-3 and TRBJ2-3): EAGVVQSPRYKIIEKKQPVAFWCNPISGHNTLYWYLQNLGQGPELLIRYENEEAVDDSQLPKDRFSAERLKGVDSTLKIQPAELGDSAVYLCASSPKLAGNTDTQYFGPGTRLTVL.

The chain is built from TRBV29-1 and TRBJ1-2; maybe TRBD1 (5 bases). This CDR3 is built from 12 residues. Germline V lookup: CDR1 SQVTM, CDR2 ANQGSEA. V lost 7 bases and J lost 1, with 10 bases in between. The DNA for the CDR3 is TGCAGCGCGACGGGGGATAACTATGGCTACACCTTC. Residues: CSATGDNYGYTF.

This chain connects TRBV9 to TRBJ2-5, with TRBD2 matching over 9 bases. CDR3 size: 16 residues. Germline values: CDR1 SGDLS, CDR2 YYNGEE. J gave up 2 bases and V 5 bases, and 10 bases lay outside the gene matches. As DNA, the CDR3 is TGTGCCAGCAGTGGGACAGCGGGGGGCTATCAAGAGACCCAGTACTTC. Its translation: CASSGTAGGYQETQYF. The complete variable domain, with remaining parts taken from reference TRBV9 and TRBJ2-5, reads DSGVTQTPKHLITATGQRVTLRCSPRSGDLSVYWYQQSLDQGLQFLIQYYNGEERAKGNILERFSAQQFPDLHSELNLSSLELGDSALYFCASSGTAGGYQETQYFGPGTRLLVL.

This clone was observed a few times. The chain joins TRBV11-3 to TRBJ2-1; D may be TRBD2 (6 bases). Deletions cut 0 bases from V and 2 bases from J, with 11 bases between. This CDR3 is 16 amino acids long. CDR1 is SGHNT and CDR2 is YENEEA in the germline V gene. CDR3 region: CASSLDGSGPYNEQFF. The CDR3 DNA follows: TGTGCCAGCAGCTTAGATGGCAGCGGGCCCTACAATGAGCAGTTCTTC.

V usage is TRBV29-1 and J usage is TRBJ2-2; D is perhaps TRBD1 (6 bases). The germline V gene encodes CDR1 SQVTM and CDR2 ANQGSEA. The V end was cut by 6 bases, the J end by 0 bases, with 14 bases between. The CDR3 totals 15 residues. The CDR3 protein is CSVTSGASNTGELFF. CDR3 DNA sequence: TGCAGCGTGACTTCAGGGGCCTCGAACACCGGGGAGCTGTTTTTT.

CDR3 residues: CAWSVRMGGQGITQYF. Here the CDR3 DNA reads TGTGCCTGGAGTGTACGGATGGGGGGACAGGGGATTACGCAGTATTTT. This chain joins TRBV30 and TRBJ2-3; 10 positions agree with TRBD1. The length of the CDR3 is 16 residues. The germline V gene has CDR1 GTSNPN and CDR2 SVGIG (reference sequence). The trim removed 0 bases at V and 8 bases at J, leaving 11 bases unmatched.

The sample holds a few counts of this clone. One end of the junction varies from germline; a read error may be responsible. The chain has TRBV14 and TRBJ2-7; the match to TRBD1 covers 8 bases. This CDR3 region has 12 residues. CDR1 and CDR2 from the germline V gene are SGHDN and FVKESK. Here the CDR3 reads CASSQLDRALSF. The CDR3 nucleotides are TGTGCCAGCAGCCAACTGGACAGGGCCCTCTCATTC.

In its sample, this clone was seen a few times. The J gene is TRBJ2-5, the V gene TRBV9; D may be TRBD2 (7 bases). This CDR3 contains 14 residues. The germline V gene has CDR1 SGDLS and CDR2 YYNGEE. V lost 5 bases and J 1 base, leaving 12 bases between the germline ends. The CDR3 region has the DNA TGTGCCAGCAGTCACGGGGGGCCCCAAGAGACCCAGTACTTC. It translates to CASSHGGPQETQYF.

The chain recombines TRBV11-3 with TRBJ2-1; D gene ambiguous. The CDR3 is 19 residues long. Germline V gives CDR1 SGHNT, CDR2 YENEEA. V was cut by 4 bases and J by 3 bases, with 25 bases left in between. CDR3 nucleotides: TGTGCCAGCAGCTCACGTTCCGAGACCCGTCAAGGGCGCTACAATGAGCAGTTCTTC. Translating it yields CASSSRSETRQGRYNEQFF.

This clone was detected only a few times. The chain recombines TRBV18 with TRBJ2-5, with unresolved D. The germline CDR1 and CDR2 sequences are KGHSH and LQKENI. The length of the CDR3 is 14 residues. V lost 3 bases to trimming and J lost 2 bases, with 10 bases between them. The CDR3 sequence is CASSPSSRQETQYF. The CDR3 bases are TGTGCCAGCTCACCGTCGTCAAGACAAGAGACCCAGTACTTC.

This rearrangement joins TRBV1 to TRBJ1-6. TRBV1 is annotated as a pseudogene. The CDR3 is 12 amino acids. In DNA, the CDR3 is TGCGCCAGCAGCCAAGTTAACTCACCCCTCCACTTT. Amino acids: CASSQVNSPLHF.

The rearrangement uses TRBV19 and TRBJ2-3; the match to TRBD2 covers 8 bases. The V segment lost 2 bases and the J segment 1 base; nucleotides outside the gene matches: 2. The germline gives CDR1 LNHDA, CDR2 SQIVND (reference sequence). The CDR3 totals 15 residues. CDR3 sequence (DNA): TGTGCCAGTAGTATACTTAGCGGGGGCACAGATACGCAGTATTTT. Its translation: CASSILSGGTDTQYF. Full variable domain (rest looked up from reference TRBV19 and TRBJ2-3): DGGITQSPKYLFRKEGQNVTLSCEQNLNHDAMYWYRQDPGQGLRLIYYSQIVNDFQKGDIAEGYSVSREKKESFPLTVTSAQKNPTAFYLCASSILSGGTDTQYFGPGTRLTVL.

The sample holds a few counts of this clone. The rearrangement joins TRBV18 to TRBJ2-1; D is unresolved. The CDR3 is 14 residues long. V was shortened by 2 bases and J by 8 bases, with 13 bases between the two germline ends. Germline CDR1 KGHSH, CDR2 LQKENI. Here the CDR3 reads CASSPYGPADEQFF. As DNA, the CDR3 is TGTGCCAGCTCACCATATGGCCCCGCGGATGAGCAGTTCTTC.

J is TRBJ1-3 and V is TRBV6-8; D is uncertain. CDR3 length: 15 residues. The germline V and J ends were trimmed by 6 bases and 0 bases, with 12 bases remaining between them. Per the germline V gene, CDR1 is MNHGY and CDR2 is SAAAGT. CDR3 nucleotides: TGTGCCAGCAGACCGGACGGGTTCTCTGGAAACACCATATATTTT. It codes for CASRPDGFSGNTIYF.

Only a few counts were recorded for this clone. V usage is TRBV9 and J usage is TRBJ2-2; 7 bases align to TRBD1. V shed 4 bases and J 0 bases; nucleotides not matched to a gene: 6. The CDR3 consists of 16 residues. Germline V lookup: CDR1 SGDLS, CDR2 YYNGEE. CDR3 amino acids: CASSPRQGTNTGELFF. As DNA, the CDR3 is TGTGCCAGCAGCCCCCGACAGGGAACGAACACCGGGGAGCTGTTTTTT.

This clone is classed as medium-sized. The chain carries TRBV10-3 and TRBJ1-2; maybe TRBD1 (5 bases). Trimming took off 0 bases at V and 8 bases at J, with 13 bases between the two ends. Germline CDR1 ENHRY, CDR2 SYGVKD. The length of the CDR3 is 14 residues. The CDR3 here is CAISESEQGRGYTF. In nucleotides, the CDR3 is TGTGCCATCAGTGAGTCGGAGCAGGGAAGGGGCTACACCTTC.

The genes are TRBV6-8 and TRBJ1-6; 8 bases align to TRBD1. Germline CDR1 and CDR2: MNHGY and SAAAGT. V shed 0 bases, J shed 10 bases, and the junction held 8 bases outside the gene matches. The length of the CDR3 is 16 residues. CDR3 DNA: TGTGCCAGCAGTTACTCGCCCGGACAGGGTTGGTCACCCCTCCACTTT. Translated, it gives CASSYSPGQGWSPLHF.

The CDR3 region is CASRQGGGNQPQHF. DNA for the CDR3: TGTGCCAGCAGACAGGGGGGCGGCAATCAGCCCCAGCATTTT. The chain has TRBV9 and TRBJ1-5; 8 bases map to TRBD1. The CDR3 consists of 14 residues. Trimming removed 5 bases from V and 2 bases from J; junction bases left unmatched: 3. Germline V gene lookup returns CDR1 SGDLS and CDR2 YYNGEE.

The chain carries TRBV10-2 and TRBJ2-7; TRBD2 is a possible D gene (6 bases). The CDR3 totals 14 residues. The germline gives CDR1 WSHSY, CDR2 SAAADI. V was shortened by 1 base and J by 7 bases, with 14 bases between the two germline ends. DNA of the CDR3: TGCGCCAGCAGTGAGTGGAGGGGTGGAGAGGAGCAGTACTTC. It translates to CASSEWRGGEEQYF.

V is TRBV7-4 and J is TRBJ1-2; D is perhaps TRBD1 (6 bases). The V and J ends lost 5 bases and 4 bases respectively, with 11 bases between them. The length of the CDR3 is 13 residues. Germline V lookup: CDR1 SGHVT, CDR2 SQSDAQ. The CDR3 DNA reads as TGTGCCAGCAGCGAGACAGGAAGCTATGGCTACACCTTC. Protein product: CASSETGSYGYTF.

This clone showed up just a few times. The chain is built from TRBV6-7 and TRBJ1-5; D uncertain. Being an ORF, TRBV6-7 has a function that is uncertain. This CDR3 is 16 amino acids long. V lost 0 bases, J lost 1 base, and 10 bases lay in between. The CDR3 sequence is CASSYSTGNSNQPQHF. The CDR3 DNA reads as TGTGCCAGCAGTTACTCGACCGGTAACAGCAATCAGCCCCAGCATTTT.

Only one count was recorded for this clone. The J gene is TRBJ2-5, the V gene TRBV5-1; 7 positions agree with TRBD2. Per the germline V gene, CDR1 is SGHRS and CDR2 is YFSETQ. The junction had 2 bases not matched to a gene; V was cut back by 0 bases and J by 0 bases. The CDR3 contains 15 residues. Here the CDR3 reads CASSLGGGDQETQYF. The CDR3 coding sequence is TGCGCCAGCAGCTTGGGCGGGGGAGACCAAGAGACCCAGTACTTC.

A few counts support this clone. CDR3 protein: CASSLGQAQTDTQYF. CDR3 sequence (DNA): TGTGCCAGCAGTTTAGGCCAGGCTCAGACAGATACGCAGTATTTT. This chain links TRBV6-8 with TRBJ2-3; no firm D call. The CDR3 length is 15 residues. Trimming left V 4 bases short and J 3 bases short, with 14 bases between. Germline V gene sequence: CDR1 MNHGY, CDR2 SAAAGT.

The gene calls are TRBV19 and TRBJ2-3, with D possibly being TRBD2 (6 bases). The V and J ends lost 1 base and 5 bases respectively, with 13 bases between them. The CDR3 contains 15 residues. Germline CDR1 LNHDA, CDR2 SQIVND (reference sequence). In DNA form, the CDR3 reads TGTGCCAGTAGTATAGTATCGGGAGAGGGAGATACGCAGTATTTT. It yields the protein CASSIVSGEGDTQYF.

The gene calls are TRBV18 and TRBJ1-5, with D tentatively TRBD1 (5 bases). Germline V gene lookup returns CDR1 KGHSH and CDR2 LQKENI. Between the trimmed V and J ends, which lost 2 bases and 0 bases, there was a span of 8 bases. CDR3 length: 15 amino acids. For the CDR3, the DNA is TGTGCCAGCTCACCAGCAGGGCATAGCAATCAGCCCCAGCATTTT. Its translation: CASSPAGHSNQPQHF. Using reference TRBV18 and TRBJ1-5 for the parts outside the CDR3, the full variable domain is NAGVMQNPRHLVRRRGQEARLRCSPMKGHSHVYWYRQLPEEGLKFMVYLQKENIIDESGMPKERFSAEFPKEGPSILRIQQVVRGDSAAYFCASSPAGHSNQPQHFGDGTRLSIL.

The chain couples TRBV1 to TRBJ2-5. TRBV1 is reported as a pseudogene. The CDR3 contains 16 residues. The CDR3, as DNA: TGCGCCAGCAGCCAAGGTTTCGCCGGGCCGAGGTCAGACCAGTACTTC. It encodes CASSQGFAGPRSDQYF.

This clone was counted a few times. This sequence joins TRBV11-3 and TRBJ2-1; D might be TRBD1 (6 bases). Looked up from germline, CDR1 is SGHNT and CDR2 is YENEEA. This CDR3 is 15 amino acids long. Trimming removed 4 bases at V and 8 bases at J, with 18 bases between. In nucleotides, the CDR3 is TGTGCCAGCAGCTCGTCAGGGGTTGGAGTCGATGAGCAGTTCTTC. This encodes CASSSSGVGVDEQFF. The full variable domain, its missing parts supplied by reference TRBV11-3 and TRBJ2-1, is EAGVVQSPRYKIIEKKQPVAFWCNPISGHNTLYWYLQNLGQGPELLIRYENEEAVDDSQLPKDRFSAERLKGVDSTLKIQPAELGDSAVYLCASSSSGVGVDEQFFGPGTRLTVL.